These 13 T cell receptor beta chains came from one sample sequenced in a study of blood T cell repertoires in COVID-19. Clones were read by immunoSEQ multiplex PCR, and TCRdb kept only the in-frame ones, dropping some. The sample gives more than 55,000 clones, less than 80% of which show up once; about 31% is in the top ten. Material for sequencing was peripheral blood. These receptors were collected from a human donor in a cohort sampled during active COVID-19.

The rearrangement uses TRBV15 and TRBJ2-7; D is possibly TRBD1 (5 bases). The V end was cut by 0 bases, the J end by 6 bases, with 15 bases between. Germline V lookup: CDR1 LNHNV, CDR2 YYDKDF (reference sequence). CDR3 length equals 15 residues. The CDR3 loop is CATSRDAAGRREQYF. The CDR3 DNA is TGTGCCACCAGCAGAGATGCGGCAGGGCGACGCGAGCAGTACTTC.

The chain is built from TRBV11-2 and TRBJ1-2; 10 nucleotides agree with TRBD1. Germline values: CDR1 SGHAT, CDR2 FQNNGV. CDR3 length: 16 residues. With V trimmed by 3 bases and J by 6 bases, 10 bases remained unmatched. The chain's CDR3 is CASSFDRRTGGHGYTF. CDR3 nucleotides: TGTGCCAGCAGCTTTGATAGAAGGACAGGGGGACATGGCTACACCTTC.

This clone turned up a few times. This rearrangement joins TRBV7-9 to TRBJ2-5; TRBD2 is a possible D gene (6 bases). The V end was cut by 11 bases, the J end by 1 base, with 8 bases between. Germline V gives CDR1 SEHNR, CDR2 FQNEAQ (reference sequence). There are 11 residues in the CDR3. CDR3 in DNA: TGTGCCGCGGGGAGCCAAGAGACCCAGTACTTC. Protein: CAAGSQETQYF.

The chain has TRBV27 and TRBJ1-2, with TRBD1 matching 7 bases. Per the germline V gene, CDR1 is MNHEY and CDR2 is SMNVEV (reference sequence). This CDR3 contains 13 residues. V was clipped by 7 bases and J by 6 bases; unmatched bases: 8. DNA of the CDR3: TGTGCCAGCAAGGAAACAGGGGTCGATGGCTACACCTTC. It yields the protein CASKETGVDGYTF.

This chain joins TRBV11-2 and TRBJ2-2; 11 bases agree with TRBD1. V dropped 6 bases and J dropped 4; count of bases not matched to a gene: 13. Germline lookup yields CDR1 SGHAT and CDR2 FQNNGV. The CDR3 spans 18 residues. Here the CDR3 reads CASRRVSADRGRTGELFF. The CDR3 nucleotides are TGTGCCAGCAGACGAGTTAGCGCGGACAGGGGGCGCACCGGGGAGCTGTTTTTT.

This clone was seen a single time. J is TRBJ1-1 and V is TRBV7-9; the D gene is possibly TRBD1 (6 bases). The V end lost 2 bases, the J end lost 4 bases, and 14 bases lay between the germline ends. The CDR3 sequence is 15 residues long. Germline CDR1 SEHNR, CDR2 FQNEAQ (reference sequence). This chain's CDR3 is CASSLLGGRATEAFF. The CDR3 nucleotides are TGTGCCAGCAGCTTATTGGGGGGGCGTGCCACTGAAGCTTTCTTT. The full variable domain, completed using reference TRBV7-9 and TRBJ1-1, is DTGVSQNPRHKITKRGQNVTFRCDPISEHNRLYWYRQTLGQGPEFLTYFQNEAQLEKSRLLSDRFSAERPKGSFSTLEIQRTEQGDSAMYLCASSLLGGRATEAFFGQGTRLTVV.

The chain joins TRBV19 to TRBJ2-1, with TRBD2 matching over 14 bases. The CDR3 spans 19 residues. The germline gives CDR1 LNHDA, CDR2 SQIVND (reference sequence). J lost 9 bases, V lost 6 bases, and 19 bases had no gene match. CDR3 nucleotides: TGTGCCAGTAGCCTCCGCGGGACATCCGGGACTAGCGGGAGAAGTGAGCAGTTCTTC. It yields the protein CASSLRGTSGTSGRSEQFF.

This chain joins TRBV6-1 and TRBJ2-7, with a tentative D call TRBD2 (5 bases). This CDR3 is 12 amino acids long. Per germline, CDR1 MNHNS and CDR2 SASEGT. V lost 2 bases and J lost 8, with 10 bases in between. This CDR3 reads CASSEMREKQYF. CDR3 coding DNA: TGTGCCAGCAGTGAAATGAGGGAGAAGCAGTACTTC.

V is TRBV2 and J is TRBJ2-1, with D uncertain. The CDR3 has 12 amino acids. Germline CDR1 SNHLY, CDR2 FYNNEI. V lost 5 bases to trimming and J lost 7 bases, with 9 bases between them. In DNA, the CDR3 is TGTGCCAGCAGTTACCATCGGAATGAGCAGTTCTTC. The encoded protein is CASSYHRNEQFF.

V usage is TRBV30 and J usage is TRBJ2-7, with 8 nucleotides matching TRBD1. Germline trimming cut 2 bases from V and 7 bases from J; bases unmatched to any gene: 7. The CDR3 consists of 13 residues. Per germline, CDR1 GTSNPN and CDR2 SVGIG (reference sequence). The CDR3 loop is CAWSLQGAREQYF. CDR3 sequence (DNA): TGTGCCTGGAGTTTGCAGGGGGCGCGGGAGCAGTACTTC.

This clone was found a few times. The J gene is TRBJ1-5, the V gene TRBV19; TRBD1 matches at 7 bases. The CDR3 totals 14 residues. Per the germline V gene, CDR1 is LNHDA and CDR2 is SQIVND (reference sequence). The V and J ends lost 8 bases and 5 bases, in that order; junction bases with no gene match: 9. CDR3 protein: CASAKGAVDQPQHF. The CDR3 DNA reads as TGTGCCAGTGCCAAGGGGGCCGTCGATCAGCCCCAGCATTTT.

This clone was picked up a small number of times. The genes are TRBV28 and TRBJ1-1; 8 nucleotides line up with TRBD1. V shed 1 base and J 1 base; nucleotides not matched to a gene: 2. The CDR3 contains 15 residues. Germline V gives CDR1 MDHEN, CDR2 SYDVKM. DNA of the CDR3: TGTGCCAGCAGTTTATTCGGACAGGGGAACACTGAAGCTTTCTTT. It encodes CASSLFGQGNTEAFF.

This chain joins TRBV5-4 and TRBJ2-1; 10 bases line up with TRBD2. V gave up 3 bases and J gave up 8 bases; unmatched junction bases: 5. Germline CDR1 and CDR2: SGHNT and YYREEE (reference sequence). The CDR3 is 14 amino acids. The CDR3 region is CASSSSGRTHEQFF. The CDR3 DNA reads TGTGCCAGCAGCTCTAGCGGGAGAACTCATGAGCAGTTCTTC.